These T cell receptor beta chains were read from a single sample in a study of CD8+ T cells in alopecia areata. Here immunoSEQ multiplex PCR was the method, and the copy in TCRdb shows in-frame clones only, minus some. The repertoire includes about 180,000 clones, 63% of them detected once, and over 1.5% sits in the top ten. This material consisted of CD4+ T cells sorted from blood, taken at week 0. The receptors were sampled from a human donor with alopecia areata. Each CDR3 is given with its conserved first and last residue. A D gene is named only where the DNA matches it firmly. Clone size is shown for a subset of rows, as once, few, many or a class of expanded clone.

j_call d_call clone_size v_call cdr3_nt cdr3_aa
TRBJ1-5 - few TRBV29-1 TGCAGCGCCCGGGGTGTGGGCAATCAGCCCCAGCATTTT CSARGVGNQPQHF
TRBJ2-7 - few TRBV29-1 TGCAGCGCCGGACGGCAGGGCTACGAGCAGTACTTC CSAGRQGYEQYF
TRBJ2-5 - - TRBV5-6 TGTGCCAGCAGCCCCCAGGGGCAAGAGACCCAGTACTTC CASSPQGQETQYF
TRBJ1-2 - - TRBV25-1 TGTGCCAGCAGTGATGCGGCTACTAGGAGTCATGGCTACACCTTC CASSDAATRSHGYTF
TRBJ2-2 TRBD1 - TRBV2 TGTGCCAGTGGGACAGGGTTGACCGGGGAGCTGTTTTTT CASGTGLTGELFF
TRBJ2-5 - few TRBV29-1 TGCAGCGTTGAAGGCAGGGGGGACAACATAGAGACCCAGTACTTC CSVEGRGDNIETQYF
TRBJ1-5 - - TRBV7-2 TGTGCCAGCAGCTCACAGGGCTCTCAGCCCCAGCATTTT CASSSQGSQPQHF
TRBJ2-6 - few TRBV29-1 TGCAGCGTGAGGCAGGGTAGTGACGGGGCCAACGTCCTGACTTTC CSVRQGSDGANVLTF
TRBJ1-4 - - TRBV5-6 TGTGCCAGCAGCTGGAGGGCTAGGCCAAATGAAAAACTGTTTTTT CASSWRARPNEKLFF
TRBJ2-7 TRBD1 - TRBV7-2 TGTGCCAGCAGACCGGGACAGGGGAAGGGCGAGCAGTACTTC CASRPGQGKGEQYF
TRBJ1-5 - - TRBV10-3 TGTGCCATCAGTGAGACTGGGGGGGCTGGCCAGCCCCAGCATTTT CAISETGGAGQPQHF
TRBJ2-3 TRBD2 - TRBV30 TGTGCCTGGGCCCGCAGCGGGGGCACAGATACGCAGTATTTT CAWARSGGTDTQYF
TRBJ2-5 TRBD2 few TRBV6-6 TGTGCCAGCAGTCGGCCGGGACTAGACCAAGAGACCCAGTACTTC CASSRPGLDQETQYF
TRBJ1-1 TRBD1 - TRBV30 TGTGCCTGGAGCAACAGGGGCACTGAAGCTTTCTTT CAWSNRGTEAFF
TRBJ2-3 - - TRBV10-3 TGTGCCAGCAGTGAAGCAACAAAGACAGATACGCAGTATTTT CASSEATKTDTQYF
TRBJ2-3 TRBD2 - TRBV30 TGTGCCTGGACCCTAGCGGCGAACACAGATACGCAGTATTTT CAWTLAANTDTQYF
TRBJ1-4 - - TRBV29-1 TGCAGCGCTAAAACAGGAAAAAGGGATAAACTGTTTTTT CSAKTGKRDKLFF
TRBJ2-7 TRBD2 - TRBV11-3 TGTGCCAGCAGCGAAAGGTTTAGCGGGTCCTACGAGCAGTACTTC CASSERFSGSYEQYF
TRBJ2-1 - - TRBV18 TGTGCCAGCTCACGCGGCCGTGGACGCCTGAGCTCCTACAATGAGCAGTTCTTC CASSRGRGRLSSYNEQFF
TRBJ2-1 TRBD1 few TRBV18 TGTGCCAGCTCACCACCGGAGGGACAGGGGAATGAGCAGTTCTTC CASSPPEGQGNEQFF
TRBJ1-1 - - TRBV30 TGTGCCTGGAGTCAAGGAGGGACGGGAGCTTTCTTT CAWSQGGTGAFF
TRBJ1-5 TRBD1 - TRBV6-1 TGTGCCAGCATTTCCGGGACAGTAAAGGATCAGCCCCAGCATTTT CASISGTVKDQPQHF
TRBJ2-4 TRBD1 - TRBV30 TGTGCCTGGGACAGGGCTGGATTGGCCAAAAACATTCAGTACTTC CAWDRAGLAKNIQYF